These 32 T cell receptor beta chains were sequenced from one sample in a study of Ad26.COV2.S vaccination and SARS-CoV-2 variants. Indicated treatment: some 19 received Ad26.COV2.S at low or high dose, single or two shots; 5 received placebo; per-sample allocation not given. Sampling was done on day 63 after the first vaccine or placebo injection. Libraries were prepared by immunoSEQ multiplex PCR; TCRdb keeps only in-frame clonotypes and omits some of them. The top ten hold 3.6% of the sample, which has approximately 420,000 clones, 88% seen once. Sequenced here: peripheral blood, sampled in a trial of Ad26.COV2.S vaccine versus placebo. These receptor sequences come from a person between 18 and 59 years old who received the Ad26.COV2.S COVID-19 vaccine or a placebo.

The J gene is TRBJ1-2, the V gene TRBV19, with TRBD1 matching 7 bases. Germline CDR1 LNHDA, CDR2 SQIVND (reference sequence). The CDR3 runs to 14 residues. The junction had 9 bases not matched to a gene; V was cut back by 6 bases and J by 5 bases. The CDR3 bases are TGTGCCAGTAGGTACGGGACAGAAGAATATGGCTACACCTTC. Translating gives CASRYGTEEYGYTF.

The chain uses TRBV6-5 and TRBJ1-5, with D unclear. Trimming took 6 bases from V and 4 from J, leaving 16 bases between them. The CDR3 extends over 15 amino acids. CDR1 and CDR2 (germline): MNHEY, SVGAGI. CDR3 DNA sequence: TGTGCCAGCAGCATGCTCCGGGCTAAAAATCAGCCCCAGCATTTT. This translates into CASSMLRAKNQPQHF.

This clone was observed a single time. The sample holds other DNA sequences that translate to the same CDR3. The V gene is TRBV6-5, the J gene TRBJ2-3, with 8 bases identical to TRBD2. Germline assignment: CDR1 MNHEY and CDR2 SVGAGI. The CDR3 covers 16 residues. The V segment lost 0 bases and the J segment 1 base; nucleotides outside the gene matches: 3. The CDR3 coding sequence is TGTGCCAGCAGTTACTCCGGGGGGGCTGGCACAGATACGCAGTATTTT. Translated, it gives CASSYSGGAGTDTQYF.

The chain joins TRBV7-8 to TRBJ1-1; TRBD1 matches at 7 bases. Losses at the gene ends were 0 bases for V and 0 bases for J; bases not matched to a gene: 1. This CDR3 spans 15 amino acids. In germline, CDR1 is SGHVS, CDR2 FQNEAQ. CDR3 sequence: CASSLAGGLNTEAFF. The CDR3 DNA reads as TGTGCCAGCAGCTTAGCAGGGGGCCTGAACACTGAAGCTTTCTTT.

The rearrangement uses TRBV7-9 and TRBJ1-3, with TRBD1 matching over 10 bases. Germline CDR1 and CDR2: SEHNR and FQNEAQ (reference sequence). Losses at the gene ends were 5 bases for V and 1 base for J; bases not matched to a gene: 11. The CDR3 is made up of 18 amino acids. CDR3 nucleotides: TGTGCCAGCAGCCTCCGAGGAGGACAGGGGGGATCTGGAAACACCATATATTTT. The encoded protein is CASSLRGGQGGSGNTIYF.

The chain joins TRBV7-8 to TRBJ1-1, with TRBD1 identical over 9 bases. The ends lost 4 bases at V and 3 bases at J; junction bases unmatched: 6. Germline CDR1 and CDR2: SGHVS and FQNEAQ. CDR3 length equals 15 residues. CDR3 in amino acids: CASSSQTGGYTEAFF. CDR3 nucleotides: TGTGCCAGCAGCTCCCAGACAGGGGGTTACACTGAAGCTTTCTTT.

The CDR3 DNA is TGTGCCACCAGTGACCTGACTAGCGGGGGGGCGAACACCGGGGAGCTGTTTTTT. This encodes CATSDLTSGGANTGELFF. The rearrangement links TRBV24-1 to TRBJ2-2; 14 positions match TRBD2. CDR1 is KGHDR, CDR2 SFDVKD, per germline. The CDR3 length is 18 residues. V shed 4 bases, J shed 0 bases, and the junction held 3 bases outside the gene matches.

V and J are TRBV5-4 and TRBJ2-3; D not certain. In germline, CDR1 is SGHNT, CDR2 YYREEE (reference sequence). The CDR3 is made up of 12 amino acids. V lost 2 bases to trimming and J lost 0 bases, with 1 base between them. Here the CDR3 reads CASSFSTDTQYF. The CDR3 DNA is TGTGCCAGCAGCTTCAGCACAGATACGCAGTATTTT. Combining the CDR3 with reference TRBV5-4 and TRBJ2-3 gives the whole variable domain ETGVTQSPTHLIKTRGQQVTLRCSSQSGHNTVSWYQQALGQGPQFIFQYYREEENGRGNFPPRFSGLQFPNYSSELNVNALELDDSALYLCASSFSTDTQYFGPGTRLTVL.

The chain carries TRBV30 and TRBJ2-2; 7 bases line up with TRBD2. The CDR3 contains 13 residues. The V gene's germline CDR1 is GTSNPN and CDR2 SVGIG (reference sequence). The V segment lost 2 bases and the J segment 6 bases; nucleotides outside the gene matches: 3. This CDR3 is CAWSPGGPGELFF. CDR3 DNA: TGTGCCTGGAGTCCGGGAGGTCCCGGGGAGCTGTTTTTT. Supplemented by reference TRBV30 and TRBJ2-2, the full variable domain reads SQTIHQWPATLVQPVGSPLSLECTVEGTSNPNLYWYRQAAGRGLQLLFYSVGIGQISSEVPQNLSASRPQDRQFILSSKKLLLSDSGFYLCAWSPGGPGELFFGEGSRLTVL.

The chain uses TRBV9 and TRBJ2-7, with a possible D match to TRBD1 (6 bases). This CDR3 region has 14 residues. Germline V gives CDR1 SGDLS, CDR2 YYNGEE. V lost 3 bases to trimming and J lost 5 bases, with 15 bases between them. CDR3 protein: CASSDLGAGDEQYF. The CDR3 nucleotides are TGTGCCAGCAGCGACCTAGGGGCAGGGGACGAGCAGTACTTC.

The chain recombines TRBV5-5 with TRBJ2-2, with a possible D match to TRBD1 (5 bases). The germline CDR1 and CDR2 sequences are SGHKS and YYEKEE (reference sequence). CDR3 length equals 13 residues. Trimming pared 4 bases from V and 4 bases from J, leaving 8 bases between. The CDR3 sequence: CASSATVTGELFF. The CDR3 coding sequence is TGTGCCAGCAGCGCGACAGTCACCGGGGAGCTGTTTTTT. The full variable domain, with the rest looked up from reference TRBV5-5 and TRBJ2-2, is DAGVTQSPTHLIKTRGQQVTLRCSPISGHKSVSWYQQVLGQGPQFIFQYYEKEERGRGNFPDRFSARQFPNYSSELNVNALLLGDSALYLCASSATVTGELFFGEGSRLTVL.

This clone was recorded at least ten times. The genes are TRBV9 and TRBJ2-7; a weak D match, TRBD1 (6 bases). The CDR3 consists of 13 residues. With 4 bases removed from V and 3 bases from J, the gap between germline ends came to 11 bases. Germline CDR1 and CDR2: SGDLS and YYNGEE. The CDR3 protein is CASSPSQGYEQYF. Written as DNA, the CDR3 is TGTGCCAGCAGCCCCTCACAGGGCTACGAGCAGTACTTC.

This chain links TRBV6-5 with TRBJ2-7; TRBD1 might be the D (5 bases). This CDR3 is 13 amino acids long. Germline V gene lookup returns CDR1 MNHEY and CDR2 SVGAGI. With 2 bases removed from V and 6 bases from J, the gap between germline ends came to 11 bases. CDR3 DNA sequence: TGTGCCAGCAGTTACGGGGCCTCCCGCGAGCAGTACTTC. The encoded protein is CASSYGASREQYF.

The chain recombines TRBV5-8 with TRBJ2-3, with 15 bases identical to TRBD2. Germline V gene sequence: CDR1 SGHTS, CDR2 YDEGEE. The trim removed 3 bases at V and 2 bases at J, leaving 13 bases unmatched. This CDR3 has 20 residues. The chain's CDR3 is CASSSGLAGGPTLSTDTQYF. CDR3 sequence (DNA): TGTGCCAGCAGCTCCGGACTAGCGGGGGGGCCGACTCTTTCCACAGATACGCAGTATTTT.

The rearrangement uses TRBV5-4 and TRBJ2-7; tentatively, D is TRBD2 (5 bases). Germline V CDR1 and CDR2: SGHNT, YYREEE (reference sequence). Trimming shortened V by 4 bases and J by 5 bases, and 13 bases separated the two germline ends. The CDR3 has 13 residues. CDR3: CASSPKWGDEQYF. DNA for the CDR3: TGTGCCAGCAGCCCAAAGTGGGGAGACGAGCAGTACTTC.

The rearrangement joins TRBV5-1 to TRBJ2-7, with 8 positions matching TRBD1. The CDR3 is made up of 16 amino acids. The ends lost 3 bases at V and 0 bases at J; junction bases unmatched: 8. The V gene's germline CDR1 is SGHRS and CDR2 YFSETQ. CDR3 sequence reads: CASSSAGQGRSYEQYF. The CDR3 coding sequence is TGCGCCAGCAGCTCAGCCGGACAGGGCCGCTCCTACGAGCAGTACTTC.

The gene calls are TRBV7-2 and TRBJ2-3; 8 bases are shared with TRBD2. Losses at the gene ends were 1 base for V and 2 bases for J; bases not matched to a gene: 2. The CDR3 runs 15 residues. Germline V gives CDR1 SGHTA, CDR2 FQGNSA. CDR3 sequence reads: CASSLEAGATDTQYF. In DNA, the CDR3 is TGTGCCAGCAGCTTAGAAGCGGGGGCCACAGATACGCAGTATTTT. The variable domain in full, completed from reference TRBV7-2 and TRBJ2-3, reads GAGVSQSPSNKVTEKGKDVELRCDPISGHTALYWYRQSLGQGLEFLIYFQGNSAPDKSGLPSDRFSAERTGGSVSTLTIQRTQQEDSAVYLCASSLEAGATDTQYFGPGTRLTVL.

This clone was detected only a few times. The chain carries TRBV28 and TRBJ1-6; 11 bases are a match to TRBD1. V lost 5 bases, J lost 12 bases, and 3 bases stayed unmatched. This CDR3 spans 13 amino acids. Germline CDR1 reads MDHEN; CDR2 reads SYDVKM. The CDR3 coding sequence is TGTGCCAGCAGTGGGACAGGGGGTGTACCCCTCCACTTT. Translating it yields CASSGTGGVPLHF.

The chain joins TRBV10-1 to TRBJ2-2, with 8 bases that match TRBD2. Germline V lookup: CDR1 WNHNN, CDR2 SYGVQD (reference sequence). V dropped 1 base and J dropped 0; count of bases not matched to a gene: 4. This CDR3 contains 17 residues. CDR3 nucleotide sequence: TGCGCCAGCAGTGAGTTACTTAGCGGGGCGAACACCGGGGAGCTGTTTTTT. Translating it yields CASSELLSGANTGELFF.

The CDR3 nucleotides read TGTGCCAGCAGCCCGGATTCCCGGCCCGGGGAGCTGTTTTTT. It encodes CASSPDSRPGELFF. The chain combines TRBV28 with TRBJ2-2; D remains unclear. Trimming took 6 bases from V and 6 from J, leaving 14 bases between them. The CDR3 consists of 14 residues. CDR1 and CDR2 (germline): MDHEN, SYDVKM.

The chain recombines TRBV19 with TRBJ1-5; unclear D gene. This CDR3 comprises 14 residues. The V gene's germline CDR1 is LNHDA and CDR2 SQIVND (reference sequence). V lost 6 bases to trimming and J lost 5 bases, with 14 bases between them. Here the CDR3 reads CASSTGLAYQPQHF. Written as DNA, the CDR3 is TGTGCCAGTAGCACGGGGTTGGCATATCAGCCCCAGCATTTT.

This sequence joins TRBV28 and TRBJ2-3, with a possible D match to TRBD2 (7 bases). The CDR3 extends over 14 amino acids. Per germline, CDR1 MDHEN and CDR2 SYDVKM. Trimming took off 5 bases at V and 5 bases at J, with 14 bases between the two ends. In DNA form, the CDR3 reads TGTGCCAGCAGTCCCCGCGGGGGCAAAGATACGCAGTATTTT. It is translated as CASSPRGGKDTQYF.

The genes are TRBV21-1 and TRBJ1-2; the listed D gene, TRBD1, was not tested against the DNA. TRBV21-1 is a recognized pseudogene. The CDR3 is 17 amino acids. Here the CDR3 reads CASTSPGTGVLNYGYTF. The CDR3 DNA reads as TGTGCCAGCACCAGTCCCGGGACAGGGGTTCTTAACTATGGCTACACCTTC.

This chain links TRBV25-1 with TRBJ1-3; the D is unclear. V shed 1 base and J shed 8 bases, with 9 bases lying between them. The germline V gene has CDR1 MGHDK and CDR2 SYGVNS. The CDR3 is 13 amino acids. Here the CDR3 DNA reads TGTGCCAGCAGTGAATCCGGGCGCGACACCATATATTTT. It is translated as CASSESGRDTIYF.

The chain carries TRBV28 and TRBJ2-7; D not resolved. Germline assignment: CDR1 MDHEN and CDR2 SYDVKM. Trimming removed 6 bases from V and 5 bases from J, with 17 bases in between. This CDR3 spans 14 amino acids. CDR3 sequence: CASRLDPVQNEQYF. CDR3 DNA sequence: TGTGCCAGCAGATTGGACCCCGTGCAAAACGAGCAGTACTTC.

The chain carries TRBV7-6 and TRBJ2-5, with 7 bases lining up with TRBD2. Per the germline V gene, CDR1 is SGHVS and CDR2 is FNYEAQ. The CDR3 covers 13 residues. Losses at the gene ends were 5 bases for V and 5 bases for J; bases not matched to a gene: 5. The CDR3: CASSAREGETQYF. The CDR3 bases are TGTGCCAGCAGCGCCAGGGAGGGGGAGACCCAGTACTTC.

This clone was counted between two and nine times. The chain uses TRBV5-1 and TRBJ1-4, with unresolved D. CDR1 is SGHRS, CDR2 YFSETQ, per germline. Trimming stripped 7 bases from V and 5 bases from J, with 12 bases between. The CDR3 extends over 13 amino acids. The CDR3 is CASRPGLNEKLFF. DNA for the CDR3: TGCGCCAGCCGTCCCGGGCTCAATGAAAAACTGTTTTTT.

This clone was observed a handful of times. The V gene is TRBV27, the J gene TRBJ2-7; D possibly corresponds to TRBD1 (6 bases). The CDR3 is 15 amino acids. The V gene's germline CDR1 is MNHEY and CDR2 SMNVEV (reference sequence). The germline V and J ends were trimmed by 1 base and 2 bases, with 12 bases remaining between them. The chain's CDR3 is CASSLFLGGPYEQYF. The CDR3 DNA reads TGTGCCAGCAGTTTATTTTTAGGGGGTCCCTACGAGCAGTACTTC.

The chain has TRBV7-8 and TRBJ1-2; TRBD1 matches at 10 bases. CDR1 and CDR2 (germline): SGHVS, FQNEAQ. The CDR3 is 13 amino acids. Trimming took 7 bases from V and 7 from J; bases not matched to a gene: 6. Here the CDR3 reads CASTKDRGSGYTF. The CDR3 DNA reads TGTGCCAGCACCAAGGACAGGGGGTCTGGCTACACCTTC.

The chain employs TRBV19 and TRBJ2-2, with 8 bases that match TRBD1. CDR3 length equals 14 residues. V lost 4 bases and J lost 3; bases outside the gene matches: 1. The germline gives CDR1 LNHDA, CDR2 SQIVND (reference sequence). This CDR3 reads CASSNRGDTGELFF. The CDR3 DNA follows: TGTGCCAGTAGTAACAGGGGGGACACCGGGGAGCTGTTTTTT.

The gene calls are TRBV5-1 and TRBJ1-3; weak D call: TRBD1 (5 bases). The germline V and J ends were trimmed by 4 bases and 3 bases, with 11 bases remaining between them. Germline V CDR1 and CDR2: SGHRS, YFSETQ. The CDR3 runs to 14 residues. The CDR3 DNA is TGCGCCAGCAGCCCGCAGGGAGGTGGAAACACCATATATTTT. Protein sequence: CASSPQGGGNTIYF.

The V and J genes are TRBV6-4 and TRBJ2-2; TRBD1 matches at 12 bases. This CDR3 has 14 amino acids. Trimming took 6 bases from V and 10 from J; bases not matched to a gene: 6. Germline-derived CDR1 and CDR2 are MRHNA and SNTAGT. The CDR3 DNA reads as TGTGCCAGCAGGCCGGGACAGGGGGCTGAGGAGCTGTTTTTT. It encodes CASRPGQGAEELFF.